The 10 T cell receptor beta chains listed next were all sequenced from one sample in a study of blood T cell repertoires in COVID-19. Profiling relied on immunoSEQ multiplex PCR, and the TCRdb table lists in-frame clones only, not all of them. The repertoire holds 200,000 to 300,000 clones, under 85% seen once, with approximately 2% in the top ten. The specimen sequenced was peripheral blood. These receptors were collected from a man aged 25 to 40 who had recovered from COVID-19.

The chain is built from TRBV18 and TRBJ2-5; no clear D. CDR1 is KGHSH and CDR2 is LQKENI in the germline V gene. Trimming removed 2 bases from V and 5 bases from J, with 6 bases in between. This CDR3 spans 12 amino acids. The CDR3 nucleotides read TGTGCCAGCTCACCAATTCCGGAGACCCAGTACTTC. Amino acid sequence: CASSPIPETQYF. The variable domain in full, completed from reference TRBV18 and TRBJ2-5, reads NAGVMQNPRHLVRRRGQEARLRCSPMKGHSHVYWYRQLPEEGLKFMVYLQKENIIDESGMPKERFSAEFPKEGPSILRIQQVVRGDSAAYFCASSPIPETQYFGPGTRLLVL.

The rearrangement uses TRBV10-3 and TRBJ1-4; D is undetermined. CDR3 length: 14 residues. The V gene's germline CDR1 is ENHRY and CDR2 SYGVKD. Trimming pared 5 bases from V and 0 bases from J, leaving 7 bases between. The DNA for the CDR3 is TGTGCCATCAGTAACAGCTCAACTAATGAAAAACTGTTTTTT. It specifies CAISNSSTNEKLFF.

V and J are TRBV13 and TRBJ1-1, with D perhaps matching TRBD1 (6 bases). Trimming stripped 4 bases from V and 1 base from J, with 10 bases between. Germline V gene sequence: CDR1 PRHDT, CDR2 FYEKMQ (reference sequence). The CDR3 runs to 14 residues. Here the CDR3 DNA reads TGTGCCAGCAGCTACCGGACAGCGAACACTGAAGCTTTCTTT. Translated, it gives CASSYRTANTEAFF.

This clone was observed a few times. The V and J genes are TRBV10-3 and TRBJ2-7; 9 bases fit TRBD1. V shed 3 bases, J shed 5 bases, and the junction held 5 bases outside the gene matches. In germline, CDR1 is ENHRY, CDR2 SYGVKD. The CDR3 has 14 amino acids. Here the CDR3 reads CAISDPGTGNEQYV. DNA for the CDR3: TGTGCCATCAGTGACCCCGGGACAGGGAACGAGCAGTACGTC.

This clone came up a few times. The chain carries TRBV28 and TRBJ1-5; no clear D. Germline V gives CDR1 MDHEN, CDR2 SYDVKM. CDR3 length: 12 amino acids. The germline V and J ends were trimmed by 3 bases and 7 bases, with 7 bases remaining between them. The chain's CDR3 is CASSFPGQPQHF. The DNA of the CDR3 is TGTGCCAGCAGTTTCCCCGGGCAGCCCCAGCATTTT.

The genes are TRBV9 and TRBJ1-5; D possibly corresponds to TRBD1 (5 bases). Germline-derived CDR1 and CDR2 are SGDLS and YYNGEE. Trimming shortened V by 4 bases and J by 0 bases, and 11 bases separated the two germline ends. The CDR3 runs 15 residues. This CDR3 reads CASSPQGGSNQPQHF. The CDR3, as DNA: TGTGCCAGCAGCCCCCAGGGCGGTAGCAATCAGCCCCAGCATTTT.

The DNA of the CDR3 is TGCGCCAGCAGTAATGGGGCAGGGGGCGACACCGGGGAGCTGTTTTTT. Its translation: CASSNGAGGDTGELFF. The gene calls are TRBV5-1 and TRBJ2-2; 8 bases line up with TRBD1. The CDR3 has 16 residues. After removal of 5 bases from V and 3 bases from J, the junction contained 9 bases not matched to a gene. Looked up from germline, CDR1 is SGHRS and CDR2 is YFSETQ.

The rearrangement uses TRBV27 and TRBJ1-6, with 8 bases aligning to TRBD1. Germline CDR1 reads MNHEY; CDR2 reads SMNVEV (reference sequence). With V trimmed by 6 bases and J by 0 bases, 4 bases remained unmatched. This CDR3 has 16 amino acids. This CDR3 reads CASRRTGSSYNSPLHF. In nucleotides, the CDR3 is TGTGCCAGCAGAAGGACAGGGAGCTCCTATAATTCACCCCTCCACTTT.

The chain carries TRBV3-1 (or the pseudogene TRBV3-2) and TRBJ2-6, with 7 positions matching TRBD1. CDR1 is LGHDT, CDR2 YNNKEL, per germline (reference sequence). This CDR3 is 19 amino acids long. The V gene end was trimmed by 0 bases and the J gene end by 0 bases; junction bases not matched to a gene: 8. CDR3 in amino acids: CASSQDRDRISSGANVLTF. Written as DNA, the CDR3 is TGTGCCAGCAGCCAAGATCGGGACAGAATAAGCTCTGGGGCCAACGTCCTGACTTTC.

The CDR3 DNA reads TGTGCCAGCAGCTTAAACGAAAACCGAACTTTAGAAAAACTGTTTTTT. Translating gives CASSLNENRTLEKLFF. J is TRBJ1-4 and V is TRBV7-3, with D uncertain. This CDR3 is 16 amino acids long. Germline loops: CDR1 SGHTA, CDR2 FQGTGA. The V end lost 1 base, the J end lost 8 bases, and 17 bases lay between the germline ends.